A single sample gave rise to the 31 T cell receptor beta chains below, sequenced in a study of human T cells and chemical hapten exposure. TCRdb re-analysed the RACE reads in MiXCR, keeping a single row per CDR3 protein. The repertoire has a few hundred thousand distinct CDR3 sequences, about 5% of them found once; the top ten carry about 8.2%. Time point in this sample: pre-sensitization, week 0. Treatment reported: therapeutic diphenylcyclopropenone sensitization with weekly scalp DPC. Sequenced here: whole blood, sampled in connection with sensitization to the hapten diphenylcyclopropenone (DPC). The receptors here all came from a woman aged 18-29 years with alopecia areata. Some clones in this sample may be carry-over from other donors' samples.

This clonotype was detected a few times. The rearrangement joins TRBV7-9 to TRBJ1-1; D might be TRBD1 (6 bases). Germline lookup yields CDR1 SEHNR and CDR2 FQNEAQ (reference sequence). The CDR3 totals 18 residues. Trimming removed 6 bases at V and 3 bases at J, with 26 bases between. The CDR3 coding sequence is TGTGCCAGCAGTGAAGCGGAAAAGGGGGGGCGGCGGTACACTGAAGCTTTCTTT. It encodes CASSEAEKGGRRYTEAFF. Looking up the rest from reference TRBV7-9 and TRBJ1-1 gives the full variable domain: DTGVSQNPRHKITKRGQNVTFRCDPISEHNRLYWYRQTLGQGPEFLTYFQNEAQLEKSRLLSDRFSAERPKGSFSTLEIQRTEQGDSAMYLCASSEAEKGGRRYTEAFFGQGTRLTVV.

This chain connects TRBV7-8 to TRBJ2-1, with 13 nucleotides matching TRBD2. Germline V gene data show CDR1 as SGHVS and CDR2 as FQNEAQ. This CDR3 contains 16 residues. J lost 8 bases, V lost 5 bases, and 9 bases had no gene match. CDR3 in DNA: TGTGCCAGCAGCCCAATACTAGCGGGGGGGCTGCATGAGCAGTTCTTC. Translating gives CASSPILAGGLHEQFF. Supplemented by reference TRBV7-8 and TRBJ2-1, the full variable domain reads GAGVSQSPRYKVAKRGQDVALRCDPISGHVSLFWYQQALGQGPEFLTYFQNEAQLDKSGLPSDRFFAERPEGSVSTLKIQRTQQEDSAVYLCASSPILAGGLHEQFFGPGTRLTVL.

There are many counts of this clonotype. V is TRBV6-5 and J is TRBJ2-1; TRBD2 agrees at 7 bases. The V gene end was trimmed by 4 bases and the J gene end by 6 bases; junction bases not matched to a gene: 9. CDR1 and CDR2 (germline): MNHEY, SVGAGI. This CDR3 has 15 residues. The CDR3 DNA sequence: TGTGCCAGCAGTTCCGAATATCGGACTAGCAATGAGCAGTTCTTC. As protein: CASSSEYRTSNEQFF.

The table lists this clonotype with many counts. The CDR3 is CSAELGLAGGTDTQYF. The CDR3 DNA is TGCAGCGCCGAACTGGGACTAGCGGGGGGTACCGATACGCAGTATTTT. J is TRBJ2-3 and V is TRBV29-1; 15 bases match TRBD2. The V gene's germline CDR1 is SQVTM and CDR2 ANQGSEA. Trimming cost V 7 bases and J 6 bases; bases outside gene matches: 11. The CDR3 length is 16 residues.

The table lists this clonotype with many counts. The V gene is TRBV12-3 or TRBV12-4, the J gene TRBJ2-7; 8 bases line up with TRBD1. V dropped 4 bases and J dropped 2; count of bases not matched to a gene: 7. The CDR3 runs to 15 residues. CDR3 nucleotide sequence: TGTGCCAGCAGTTCCCCGGACAGGGCGACCTACGAGCAGTACTTC. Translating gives CASSSPDRATYEQYF.

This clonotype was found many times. The chain's CDR3 is CASSKGTGHLSNQPQHF. CDR3 coding DNA: TGTGCCAGCAGTAAGGGGACAGGACACCTTAGCAATCAGCCCCAGCATTTT. The genes are TRBV6-6 and TRBJ1-5; 8 positions match TRBD1. The germline gives CDR1 MNHNY, CDR2 SVGAGI (reference sequence). V shed 5 bases, J shed 0 bases, and the junction held 9 bases outside the gene matches. The CDR3 is 17 residues long.

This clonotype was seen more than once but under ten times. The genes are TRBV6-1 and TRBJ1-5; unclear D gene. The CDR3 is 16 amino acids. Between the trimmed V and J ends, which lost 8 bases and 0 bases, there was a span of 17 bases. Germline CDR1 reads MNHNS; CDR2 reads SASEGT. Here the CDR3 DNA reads TGTGCCAGCTCAATGGAGGGAGCCTATAGCAATCAGCCCCAGCATTTT. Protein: CASSMEGAYSNQPQHF.

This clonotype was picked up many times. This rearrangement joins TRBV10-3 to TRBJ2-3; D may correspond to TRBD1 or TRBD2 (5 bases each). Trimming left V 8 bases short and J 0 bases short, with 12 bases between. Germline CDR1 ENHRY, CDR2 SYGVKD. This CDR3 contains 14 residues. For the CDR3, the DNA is TGTGCCATCTGGGACGACCGAAGCACAGATACGCAGTATTTT. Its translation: CAIWDDRSTDTQYF.

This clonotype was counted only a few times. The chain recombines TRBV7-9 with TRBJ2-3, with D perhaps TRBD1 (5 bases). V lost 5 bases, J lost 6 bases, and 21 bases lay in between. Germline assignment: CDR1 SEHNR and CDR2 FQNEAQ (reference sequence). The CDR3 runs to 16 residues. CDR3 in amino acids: CASSEEGVFRTDTQYF. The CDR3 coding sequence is TGTGCCAGCAGCGAGGAAGGGGTATTCCGGACCGATACGCAGTATTTT.

For the CDR3, the DNA is TGTGCCAGCAGAAACAGGGATATTGACATTCAGTACTTC. It is translated as CASRNRDIDIQYF. The V gene is TRBV28, the J gene TRBJ2-4; TRBD1 might be the D (6 bases). V was pared by 6 bases and J by 8 bases, with 14 bases between. The CDR3 is made up of 13 amino acids. From germline, CDR1 is MDHEN and CDR2 SYDVKM.

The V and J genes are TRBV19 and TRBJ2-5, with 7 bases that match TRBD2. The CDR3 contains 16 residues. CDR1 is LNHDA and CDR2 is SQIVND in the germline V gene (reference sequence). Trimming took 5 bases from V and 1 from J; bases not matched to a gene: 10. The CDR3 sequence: CASSAPLGGGQETQYF. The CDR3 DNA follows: TGTGCCAGTAGTGCCCCTCTTGGCGGGGGCCAAGAGACCCAGTACTTC.

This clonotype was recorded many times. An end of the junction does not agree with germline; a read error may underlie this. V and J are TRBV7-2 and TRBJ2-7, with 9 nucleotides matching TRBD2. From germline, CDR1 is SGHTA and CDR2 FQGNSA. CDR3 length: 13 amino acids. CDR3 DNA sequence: TGTGCCAGCAGCTTCAACGTCGCGGGGGGGCCCCACTTC. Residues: CASSFNVAGGPHF.

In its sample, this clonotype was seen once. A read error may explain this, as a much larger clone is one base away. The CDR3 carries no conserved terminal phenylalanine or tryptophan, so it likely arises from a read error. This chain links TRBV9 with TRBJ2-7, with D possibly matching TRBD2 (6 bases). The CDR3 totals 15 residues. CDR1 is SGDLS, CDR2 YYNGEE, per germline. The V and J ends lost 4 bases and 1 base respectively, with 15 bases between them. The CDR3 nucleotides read TGTGCCAGCAGCCGGGGACTTTCCGGATCCTACGAGCAGTACTAC. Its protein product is CASSRGLSGSYEQYY.

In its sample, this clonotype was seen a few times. The CDR3 sequence: CASSLAGGPGQPQHF. The CDR3 DNA reads TGCGCCAGCAGCTTGGCAGGGGGCCCTGGTCAGCCCCAGCATTTT. V and J are TRBV5-1 and TRBJ1-5, with 8 bases identical to TRBD1. J lost 6 bases, V lost 0 bases, and 5 bases had no gene match. From germline, CDR1 is SGHRS and CDR2 YFSETQ. The CDR3 covers 15 residues.

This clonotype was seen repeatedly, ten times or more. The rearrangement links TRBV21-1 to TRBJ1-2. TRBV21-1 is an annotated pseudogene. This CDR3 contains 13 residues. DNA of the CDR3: TGTGCCACAGCTCGACGGAACATCTATGGCTACACCTTC. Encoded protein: CATARRNIYGYTF.

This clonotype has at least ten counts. The CDR3 loop reads CASTPQAGTEAFF. In DNA, the CDR3 is TGTGCCAGCACCCCCCAAGCAGGCACTGAAGCTTTCTTT. V usage is TRBV2 and J usage is TRBJ1-1; no clear D. Germline V gene sequence: CDR1 SNHLY, CDR2 FYNNEI. This CDR3 has 13 amino acids. V lost 7 bases to trimming and J lost 4 bases, with 13 bases between them.

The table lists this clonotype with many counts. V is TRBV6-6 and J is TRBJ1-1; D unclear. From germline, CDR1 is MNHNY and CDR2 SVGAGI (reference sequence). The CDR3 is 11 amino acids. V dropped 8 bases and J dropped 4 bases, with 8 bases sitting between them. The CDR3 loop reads CASRWATEAFF. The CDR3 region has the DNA TGTGCCAGCCGGTGGGCCACTGAAGCTTTCTTT.

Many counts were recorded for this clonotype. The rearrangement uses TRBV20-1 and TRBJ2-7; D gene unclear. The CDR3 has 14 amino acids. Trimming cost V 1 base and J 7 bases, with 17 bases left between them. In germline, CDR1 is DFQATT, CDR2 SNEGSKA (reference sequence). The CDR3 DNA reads TGCAGTGCTAGAGGCCCCACGAATAATTATGAGCAGTACTTC. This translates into CSARGPTNNYEQYF.

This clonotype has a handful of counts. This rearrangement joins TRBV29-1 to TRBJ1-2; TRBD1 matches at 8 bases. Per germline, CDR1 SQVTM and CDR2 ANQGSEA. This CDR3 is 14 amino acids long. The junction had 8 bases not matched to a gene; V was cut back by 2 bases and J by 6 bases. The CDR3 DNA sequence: TGCAGCGTTGAATGGACAGGGATGTATAATGGCTACACCTTC. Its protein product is CSVEWTGMYNGYTF.

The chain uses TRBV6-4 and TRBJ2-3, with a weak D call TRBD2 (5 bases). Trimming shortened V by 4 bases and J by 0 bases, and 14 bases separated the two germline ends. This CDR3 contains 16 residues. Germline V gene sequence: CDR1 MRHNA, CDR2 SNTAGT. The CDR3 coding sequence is TGTGCCAGCAGTGCACAACCGGAGGCGAGCACAGATACGCAGTATTTT. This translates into CASSAQPEASTDTQYF.

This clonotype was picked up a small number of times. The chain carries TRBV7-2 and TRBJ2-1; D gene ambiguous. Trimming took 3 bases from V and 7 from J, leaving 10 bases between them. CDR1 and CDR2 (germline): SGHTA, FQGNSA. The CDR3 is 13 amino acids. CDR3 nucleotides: TGTGCCAGCAGCTTCACTCAGATGAATGAGCAGTTCTTC. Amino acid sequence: CASSFTQMNEQFF.

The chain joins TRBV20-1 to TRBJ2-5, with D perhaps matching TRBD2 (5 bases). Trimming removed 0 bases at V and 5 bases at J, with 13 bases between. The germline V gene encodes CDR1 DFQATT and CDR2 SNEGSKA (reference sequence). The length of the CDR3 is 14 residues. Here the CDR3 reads CSARDLDGGETQYF. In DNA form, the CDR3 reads TGCAGTGCTAGAGATTTAGATGGCGGGGAGACCCAGTACTTC.

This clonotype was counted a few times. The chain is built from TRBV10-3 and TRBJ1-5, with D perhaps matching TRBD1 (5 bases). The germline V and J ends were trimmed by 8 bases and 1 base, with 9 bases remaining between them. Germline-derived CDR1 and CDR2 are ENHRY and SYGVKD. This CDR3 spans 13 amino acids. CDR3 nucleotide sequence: TGTGCCATCGGGGGACGGAGCAATCAGCCCCAGCATTTT. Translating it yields CAIGGRSNQPQHF.

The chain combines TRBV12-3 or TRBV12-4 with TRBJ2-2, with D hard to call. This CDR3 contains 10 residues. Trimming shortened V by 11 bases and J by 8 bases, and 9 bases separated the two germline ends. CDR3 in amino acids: CAFLRGELFF. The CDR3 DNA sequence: TGTGCCTTCCTAAGGGGGGAGCTGTTTTTT.

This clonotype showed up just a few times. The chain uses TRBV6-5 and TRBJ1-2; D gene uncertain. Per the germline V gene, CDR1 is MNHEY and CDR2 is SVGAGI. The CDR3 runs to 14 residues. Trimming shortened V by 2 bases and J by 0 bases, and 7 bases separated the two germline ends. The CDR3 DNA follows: TGTGCCAGCAGTTACGAGGGATCTAACTATGGCTACACCTTC. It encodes CASSYEGSNYGYTF.

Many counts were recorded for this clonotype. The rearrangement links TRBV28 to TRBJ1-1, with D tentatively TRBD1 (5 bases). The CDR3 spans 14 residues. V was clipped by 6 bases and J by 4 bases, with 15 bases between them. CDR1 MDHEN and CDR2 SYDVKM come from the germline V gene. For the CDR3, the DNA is TGTGCCAGCAGCGTGGATGGGGGGGTCACTGAAGCTTTCTTT. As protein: CASSVDGGVTEAFF.

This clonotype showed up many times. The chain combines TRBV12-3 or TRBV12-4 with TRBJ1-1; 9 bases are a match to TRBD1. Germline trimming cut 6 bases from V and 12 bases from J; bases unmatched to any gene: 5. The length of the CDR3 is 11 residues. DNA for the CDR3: TGTGCCAGCAGCCCGACAGGGGGGACTTTCTTT. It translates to CASSPTGGTFF.

This CDR3 is CSVVGGTGTSGADTQYF. The CDR3 nucleotides are TGCAGCGTTGTAGGTGGAACCGGGACTAGCGGGGCAGATACGCAGTATTTT. The chain joins TRBV29-1 to TRBJ2-3; 13 positions match TRBD2. Germline CDR1 reads SQVTM; CDR2 reads ANQGSEA. The ends lost 4 bases at V and 4 bases at J; junction bases unmatched: 11. The CDR3 covers 17 residues.

This CDR3 reads CASSQDRGHEQYF. The CDR3 coding sequence is TGTGCCAGCAGCCAAGACAGGGGGCACGAGCAGTACTTC. The rearrangement uses TRBV3-1 and TRBJ2-7; 8 bases match TRBD1. The CDR3 extends over 13 amino acids. CDR1 is LGHDT and CDR2 is YNNKEL in the germline V gene (reference sequence). After removal of 0 bases from V and 5 bases from J, the junction contained 0 bases not matched to a gene.

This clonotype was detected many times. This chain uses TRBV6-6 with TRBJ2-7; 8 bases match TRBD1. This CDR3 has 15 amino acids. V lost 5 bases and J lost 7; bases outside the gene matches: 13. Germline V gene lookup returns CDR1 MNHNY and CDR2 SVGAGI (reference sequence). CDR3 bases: TGTGCCAGCAGTGTTAAGGACAGGGTGTGGTGGGAGCAGTACTTC. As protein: CASSVKDRVWWEQYF.

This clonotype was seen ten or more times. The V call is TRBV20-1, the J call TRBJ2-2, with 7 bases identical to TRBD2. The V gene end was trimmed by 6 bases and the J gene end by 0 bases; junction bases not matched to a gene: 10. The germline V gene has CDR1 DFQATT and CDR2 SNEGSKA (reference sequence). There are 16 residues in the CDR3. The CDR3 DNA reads TGCAGTGCCCGCCCCCGGCGGGAGACGAACACCGGGGAGCTGTTTTTT. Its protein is CSARPRRETNTGELFF.